One and the same sample provided the 26 T cell receptor beta chains below, sequenced in a study of T-cell reconstitution after alpha-beta-depleted transplantation in children. Library preparation (for TCRbeta) was performed with unique molecular identifiers. A single record per CDR3 protein comes from TCRdb applying MiXCR to the PCR reads. The sample records about 440,000 distinct CDR3 sequences, 43% being singletons. This material consisted of PBMCs, taken before TCRalphabeta/CD19-depleted stem cell transplant. These receptors came from a girl between 2 and 10 years old with aplastic anemia, due to receive a stem cell transplant.

This clonotype was observed at least ten times. CDR3 region: CASSRTASGNTIYF. The CDR3 region has the DNA TGCGCCAGCAGCAGGACAGCCTCTGGAAACACCATATATTTT. V gene TRBV5-1 combines with J gene TRBJ1-3; D may be TRBD1 (6 bases). V lost 4 bases to trimming and J lost 0 bases, with 8 bases between them. The CDR3 runs 14 residues. CDR1 and CDR2 (germline): SGHRS, YFSETQ.

This clonotype has a count of ten or more. The rearrangement joins TRBV7-9 to TRBJ1-5, with D perhaps TRBD1 (6 bases). From germline, CDR1 is SEHNR and CDR2 FQNEAQ (reference sequence). Between the trimmed V and J ends, which lost 5 bases and 3 bases, there was a span of 14 bases. The CDR3 runs to 15 residues. CDR3 coding DNA: TGTGCCAGCAGCGGCCGGGACACACACAATCAGCCCCAGCATTTT. Residues: CASSGRDTHNQPQHF.

The chain recombines TRBV6-1 with TRBJ2-3, with 7 bases that match TRBD2. V lost 6 bases to trimming and J lost 0 bases; unmatched junction nucleotides: 6. The CDR3 is made up of 15 amino acids. Germline assignment: CDR1 MNHNS and CDR2 SASEGT. The DNA of the CDR3 is TGTGCCAGCAGGGATCGTAGCGGGAGCACAGATACGCAGTATTTT. It translates to CASRDRSGSTDTQYF.

V usage is TRBV20-1 and J usage is TRBJ2-5, with D tentatively TRBD2 (5 bases). V shed 2 bases and J shed 4 bases, with 14 bases lying between them. The CDR3 contains 14 residues. The germline CDR1 and CDR2 sequences are DFQATT and SNEGSKA (reference sequence). The CDR3 region is CSARQPTSRETQYF. The CDR3 region has the DNA TGCAGTGCTAGACAACCAACTAGTAGAGAGACCCAGTACTTC.

The chain carries TRBV29-1 and TRBJ1-2; D not resolved. Looked up from germline, CDR1 is SQVTM and CDR2 is ANQGSEA. The CDR3 covers 16 residues. V was cut by 6 bases and J by 3 bases, with 23 bases left in between. CDR3 nucleotides: TGCAGCGTCCTCAATCCCCCGGGCTACCCTGACTATGGCTACACCTTC. This encodes CSVLNPPGYPDYGYTF.

The genes are TRBV9 and TRBJ2-3; 10 bases match TRBD2. Losses at the gene ends were 1 base for V and 1 base for J; bases not matched to a gene: 9. The CDR3 contains 18 residues. Germline values: CDR1 SGDLS, CDR2 YYNGEE. The chain's CDR3 is CASSVSGRGPVGTDTQYF. Written as DNA, the CDR3 is TGTGCCAGCAGCGTAAGCGGGAGGGGACCCGTCGGCACAGATACGCAGTATTTT.

The rearrangement links TRBV29-1 to TRBJ2-5, with D possibly being TRBD2 (6 bases). V was shortened by 0 bases and J by 4 bases, with 12 bases between the two germline ends. Germline V gene lookup returns CDR1 SQVTM and CDR2 ANQGSEA. The length of the CDR3 is 14 residues. The CDR3 bases are TGCAGCGTTGAAGACGGGGGTGTAGGAGAGACCCAGTACTTC. This encodes CSVEDGGVGETQYF. Looking up the rest from reference TRBV29-1 and TRBJ2-5 gives the full variable domain: SAVISQKPSRDICQRGTSLTIQCQVDSQVTMMFWYRQQPGQSLTLIATANQGSEATYESGFVIDKFPISRPNLTFSTLTVSNMSPEDSSIYLCSVEDGGVGETQYFGPGTRLLVL.

This clonotype was detected ten times or more. The V gene is TRBV12-3 or TRBV12-4, the J gene TRBJ2-4; TRBD2 agrees at 8 bases. The CDR3 sequence is 15 residues long. Losses at the gene ends were 3 bases for V and 6 bases for J; bases not matched to a gene: 7. CDR3 loop: CASSLGGSGGNIQYF. CDR3 DNA sequence: TGTGCCAGCAGTTTGGGGGGGAGCGGGGGAAACATTCAGTACTTC.

This clonotype has just one count. V and J are TRBV6-1 and TRBJ2-2; D is perhaps TRBD1 (5 bases). The CDR3 length is 15 residues. CDR1 is MNHNS, CDR2 SASEGT, per germline. Trimming cost V 5 bases and J 5 bases, with 15 bases left between them. Here the CDR3 DNA reads TGTGCCAGCAGTAGGGGCGACAGTATGACCGGGGAGCTGTTTTTT. This encodes CASSRGDSMTGELFF.

This chain joins TRBV20-1 and TRBJ2-7; the D gene is possibly TRBD2 (7 bases). This CDR3 is 13 amino acids long. Trimming removed 6 bases at V and 4 bases at J, with 16 bases between. Germline V gene data show CDR1 as DFQATT and CDR2 as SNEGSKA (reference sequence). The CDR3 loop is CSATGMGGYEQYF. In DNA form, the CDR3 reads TGCAGTGCCACAGGGATGGGGGGGTACGAGCAGTACTTC.

This clonotype appeared a few times. The chain uses TRBV6-1 and TRBJ1-4, with TRBD1 identical over 9 bases. Trimming took 6 bases from V and 5 from J; bases not matched to a gene: 4. The CDR3 runs to 14 residues. Germline lookup yields CDR1 MNHNS and CDR2 SASEGT. CDR3 residues: CASSIQGANEKLFF. Here the CDR3 DNA reads TGTGCCAGCAGCATACAGGGGGCGAATGAAAAACTGTTTTTT.

This sequence joins TRBV7-2 and TRBJ2-2; D may be TRBD2 (5 bases). Trimming left V 6 bases short and J 0 bases short, with 8 bases between. CDR3 length: 14 residues. Germline CDR1 reads SGHTA; CDR2 reads FQGNSA. CDR3 sequence reads: CASSSGTNTGELFF. CDR3 nucleotide sequence: TGTGCCAGCAGTTCCGGGACGAACACCGGGGAGCTGTTTTTT.

V and J are TRBV6-5 and TRBJ1-4; D not resolved. Deletions cut 7 bases from V and 7 bases from J, with 7 bases between. Germline CDR1 and CDR2: MNHEY and SVGAGI. The CDR3 is 11 residues long. The CDR3 loop reads CASKMGEKLFF. The CDR3 DNA sequence: TGTGCCAGCAAGATGGGTGAAAAACTGTTTTTT.

In this sample, this clonotype turned up a few times. The chain has TRBV9 and TRBJ1-1; 10 nucleotides agree with TRBD1. With 5 bases clipped from V and 11 bases from J, the junction kept 3 bases outside the gene matches. CDR3 length: 11 residues. Germline CDR1 is SGDLS and CDR2 is YYNGEE. This chain's CDR3 is CASRGQGKAFF. Here the CDR3 DNA reads TGTGCCAGCAGGGGACAGGGGAAGGCTTTCTTT.

This clonotype was counted many times. The rearrangement uses TRBV12-3 or TRBV12-4 and TRBJ2-1; perhaps TRBD2 as D (5 bases). CDR3 length: 17 residues. V was shortened by 7 bases and J by 4 bases, with 23 bases between the two germline ends. CDR3: CASTPRRHRGIYNEQFF. The DNA for the CDR3 is TGTGCCAGCACCCCTAGGAGACACCGAGGGATATACAATGAGCAGTTCTTC.

The CDR3 region is CASSPDAGGSYEQYF. The CDR3 DNA reads TGTGCCAGCAGCCCGGACGCCGGGGGGTCCTACGAGCAGTACTTC. The rearrangement links TRBV7-3 to TRBJ2-7, with 7 bases aligning to TRBD2. The germline CDR1 and CDR2 sequences are SGHTA and FQGTGA. The ends lost 5 bases at V and 1 base at J; junction bases unmatched: 8. The CDR3 has 15 residues.

This clonotype occurred a few times. The gene calls are TRBV5-1 and TRBJ2-5; no clear D gene. The V end was cut by 0 bases, the J end by 3 bases, with 9 bases between. The germline CDR1 and CDR2 sequences are SGHRS and YFSETQ. The CDR3 sequence is 14 residues long. CDR3 amino acids: CASSLDQREETQYF. Here the CDR3 DNA reads TGCGCCAGCAGCTTGGATCAGAGAGAAGAGACCCAGTACTTC.

The chain is built from TRBV28 and TRBJ2-1, with a possible D match to TRBD1 (5 bases). CDR3 length: 16 amino acids. CDR1 and CDR2 (germline): MDHEN, SYDVKM. Trimming took 6 bases from V and 5 from J, leaving 20 bases between them. In DNA, the CDR3 is TGTGCCAGCAGGCGAAGGCTGGGCAGGGTCCACAATGAGCAGTTCTTC. Its translation: CASRRRLGRVHNEQFF.

The sample holds a few counts of this clonotype. The rearrangement uses TRBV5-6 and TRBJ2-1; 7 nucleotides match TRBD2. Germline V gene data show CDR1 as SGHDT and CDR2 as YYEEEE. Losses at the gene ends were 6 bases for V and 8 bases for J; bases not matched to a gene: 14. The CDR3 extends over 15 amino acids. Here the CDR3 DNA reads TGTGCCAGCACCCGAGGGGCGGGAGTCGGGCATGAGCAGTTCTTC. Amino acids: CASTRGAGVGHEQFF.

This CDR3 is CASTLLPEETQYF. The CDR3 nucleotides are TGTGCCAGCACCCTTTTACCTGAGGAGACCCAGTACTTC. The chain joins TRBV5-6 to TRBJ2-5; D gene uncertain. The CDR3 has 13 amino acids. Germline CDR1 reads SGHDT; CDR2 reads YYEEEE. V gave up 6 bases and J gave up 5 bases, with 14 bases separating them.

The rearrangement uses TRBV5-1 and TRBJ2-7, with D maybe TRBD1 (5 bases). Trimming removed 0 bases from V and 0 bases from J, with 7 bases in between. Germline V gene data show CDR1 as SGHRS and CDR2 as YFSETQ. This CDR3 is built from 14 residues. The CDR3 here is CASSLGQHSYEQYF. The CDR3 DNA reads TGCGCCAGCAGCTTGGGACAGCACTCCTACGAGCAGTACTTC.

The sample holds one count of this clonotype. The chain employs TRBV18 and TRBJ1-6, with a possible D match to TRBD1 (5 bases). Trimming pared 2 bases from V and 10 bases from J, leaving 15 bases between. Germline V gives CDR1 KGHSH, CDR2 LQKENI. The CDR3 is made up of 15 amino acids. The CDR3 region is CASSPGGGRGSPLHF. CDR3 DNA sequence: TGTGCCAGCTCACCAGGGGGGGGAAGAGGATCACCCCTCCACTTT. Variable domain in full (rest from reference TRBV18 and TRBJ1-6): NAGVMQNPRHLVRRRGQEARLRCSPMKGHSHVYWYRQLPEEGLKFMVYLQKENIIDESGMPKERFSAEFPKEGPSILRIQQVVRGDSAAYFCASSPGGGRGSPLHFGNGTRLTVT.

This clonotype was detected only a few times. The J gene is TRBJ2-5, the V gene TRBV4-3; D is unclear. Deletions cut 1 base from V and 2 bases from J, with 8 bases between. The CDR3 has 14 amino acids. The germline gives CDR1 LGHNA, CDR2 YSLEER. CDR3 sequence (DNA): TGCGCCAGCAGCCAAGGGTTGCGGCAAGAGACCCAGTACTTC. Amino acid sequence: CASSQGLRQETQYF.

The CDR3 region is CASSLPGGYTEAFF. The CDR3 DNA reads TGTGCCAGCAGCTTACCCGGGGGCTACACTGAAGCTTTCTTT. This chain links TRBV11-2 with TRBJ1-1; tentative D call: TRBD1 (6 bases). The CDR3 totals 14 residues. Germline V CDR1 and CDR2: SGHAT, FQNNGV. The germline V and J ends were trimmed by 2 bases and 3 bases, with 10 bases remaining between them.

The gene calls are TRBV5-1 and TRBJ2-7; TRBD2 might be the D (6 bases). CDR1 and CDR2 (germline): SGHRS, YFSETQ. V shed 4 bases and J shed 3 bases, with 17 bases lying between them. This CDR3 spans 15 amino acids. CDR3 DNA sequence: TGCGCCAGCAGCCCCCGGGACTCCGCTAACTACGAGCAGTACTTC. Translation: CASSPRDSANYEQYF.

V gene TRBV6-1 combines with J gene TRBJ2-1, with TRBD1 identical over 7 bases. Germline loops: CDR1 MNHNS, CDR2 SASEGT. CDR3 length: 16 residues. Germline trimming cut 6 bases from V and 2 bases from J; bases unmatched to any gene: 10. The CDR3 DNA is TGTGCCAGCAGAGGGGGCGGAGACTCACCCTACAATGAGCAGTTCTTC. Translated, it gives CASRGGGDSPYNEQFF.